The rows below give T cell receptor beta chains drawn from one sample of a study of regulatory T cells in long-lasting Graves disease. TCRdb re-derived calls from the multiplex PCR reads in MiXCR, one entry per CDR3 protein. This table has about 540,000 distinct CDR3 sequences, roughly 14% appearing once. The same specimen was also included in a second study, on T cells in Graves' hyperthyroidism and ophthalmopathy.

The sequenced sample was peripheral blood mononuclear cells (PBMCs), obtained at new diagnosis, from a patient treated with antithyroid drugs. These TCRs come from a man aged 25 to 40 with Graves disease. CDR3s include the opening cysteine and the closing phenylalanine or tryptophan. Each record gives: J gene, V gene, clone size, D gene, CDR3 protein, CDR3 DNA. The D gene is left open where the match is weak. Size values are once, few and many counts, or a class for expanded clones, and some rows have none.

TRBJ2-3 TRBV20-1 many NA CSARELAFSDTQYF TGCAGTGCTAGAGAGCTAGCGTTTTCAGATACGCAGTATTTT
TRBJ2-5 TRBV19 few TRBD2 CTSSGLAGAETQYF TGTACCAGTAGTGGTCTAGCGGGAGCGGAGACCCAGTACTTC
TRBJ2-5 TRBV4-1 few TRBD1 CASSQVERQGKETQYF TGCGCCAGCAGCCAAGTGGAGAGACAGGGGAAAGAGACCCAGTACTTC
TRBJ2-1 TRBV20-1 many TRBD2 CSATGLAGVYNEQFF TGCAGTGCCACGGGACTAGCGGGAGTCTACAATGAGCAGTTCTTC
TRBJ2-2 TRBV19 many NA CASSIRGTARTNTGELFF TGTGCCAGTAGTATCCGCGGGACAGCGAGAACGAACACCGGGGAGCTGTTTTTT
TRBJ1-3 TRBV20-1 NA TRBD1 CSATDRVLGGNTIYF TGCAGTGCAACCGACAGGGTGCTCGGTGGAAACACCATATATTTT
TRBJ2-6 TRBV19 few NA CASSAETGANVLTF TGTGCCAGTAGCGCGGAGACCGGGGCCAACGTCCTGACTTTC
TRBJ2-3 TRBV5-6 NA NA CASSLGGNTQYF TGTGCCAGCAGCTTGGGAGGAAATACGCAGTATTTT
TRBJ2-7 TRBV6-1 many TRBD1 CASSRGGADEQYF TGTGCCAGCAGTCGAGGGGGCGCGGACGAGCAGTACTTC
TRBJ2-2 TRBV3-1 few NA CASSQSAGAGELFF TGTGCCAGCAGTCAGTCTGCGGGCGCCGGGGAGCTGTTTTTT
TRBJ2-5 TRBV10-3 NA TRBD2 CAIKLGLGLETQYF TGTGCCATCAAGCTGGGACTAGGGTTGGAGACCCAGTACTTC
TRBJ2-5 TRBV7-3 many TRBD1 CASSATGGGQTQYF TGTGCCAGCAGCGCCACAGGGGGCGGTCAGACCCAGTACTTC
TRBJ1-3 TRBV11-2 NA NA CASSNGESGNTIYF TGTGCCAGCAGCAACGGGGAGTCTGGAAACACCATATATTTT
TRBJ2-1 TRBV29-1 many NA CSVVGVRSSYNEQFF TGCAGCGTTGTAGGCGTTCGTAGCTCCTACAATGAGCAGTTCTTC
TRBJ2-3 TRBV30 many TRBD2 CAWSLIAGDTQYF TGTGCCTGGAGTTTGATAGCGGGAGATACGCAGTATTTT
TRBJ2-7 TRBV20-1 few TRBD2 CSARDPGRSSYEQYF TGCAGTGCTAGAGACCCCGGGAGGAGCTCCTACGAGCAGTACTTC
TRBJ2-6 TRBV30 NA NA CAWTSFGFSGANVLTF TGTGCCTGGACCTCTTTCGGGTTCTCTGGGGCCAACGTCCTGACTTTC
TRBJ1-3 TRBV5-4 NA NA CASSELNTIYF TGTGCCAGCAGCGAGTTAAACACCATATATTTT
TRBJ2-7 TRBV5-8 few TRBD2 CASSSPAAGTSGRYEQYF TGTGCCAGCAGTTCCCCCGCCGCCGGGACTAGCGGCCGATACGAGCAGTACTTC
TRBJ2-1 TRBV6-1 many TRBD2 CASSSYRLAGAQNEQFF TGTGCCAGCAGCTCCTACCGACTAGCGGGAGCGCAGAATGAGCAGTTCTTC
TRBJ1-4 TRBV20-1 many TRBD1 CSVGGQGHEKLFF TGCAGTGTAGGGGGACAGGGCCATGAAAAACTGTTTTTT
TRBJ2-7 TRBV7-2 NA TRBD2 CASSQTSGRNEQYF TGTGCCAGCAGCCAGACTAGCGGGAGGAACGAGCAGTACTTC
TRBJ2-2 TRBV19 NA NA CASSAQGLNTGELFF TGTGCCAGTAGTGCGCAGGGTCTGAACACCGGGGAGCTGTTTTTT
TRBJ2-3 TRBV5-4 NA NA CASSLGGSGDTQYF TGTGCCAGCAGCTTGGGGGGCAGTGGAGATACGCAGTATTTT
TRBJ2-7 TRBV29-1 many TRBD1 CSVSGTGDFEQYF TGCAGCGTTTCCGGGACAGGGGACTTCGAGCAGTACTTC